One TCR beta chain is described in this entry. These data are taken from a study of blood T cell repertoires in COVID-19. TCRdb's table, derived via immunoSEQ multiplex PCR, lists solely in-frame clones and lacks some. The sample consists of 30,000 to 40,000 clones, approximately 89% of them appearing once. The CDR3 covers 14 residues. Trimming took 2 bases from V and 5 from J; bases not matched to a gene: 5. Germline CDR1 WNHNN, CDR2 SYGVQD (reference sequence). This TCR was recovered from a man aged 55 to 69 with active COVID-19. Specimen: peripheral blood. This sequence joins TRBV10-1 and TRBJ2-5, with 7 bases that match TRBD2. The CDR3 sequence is CASSERREWETQYF. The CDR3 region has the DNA TGCGCCAGCAGTGAGCGGCGGGAGTGGGAGACCCAGTACTTC.